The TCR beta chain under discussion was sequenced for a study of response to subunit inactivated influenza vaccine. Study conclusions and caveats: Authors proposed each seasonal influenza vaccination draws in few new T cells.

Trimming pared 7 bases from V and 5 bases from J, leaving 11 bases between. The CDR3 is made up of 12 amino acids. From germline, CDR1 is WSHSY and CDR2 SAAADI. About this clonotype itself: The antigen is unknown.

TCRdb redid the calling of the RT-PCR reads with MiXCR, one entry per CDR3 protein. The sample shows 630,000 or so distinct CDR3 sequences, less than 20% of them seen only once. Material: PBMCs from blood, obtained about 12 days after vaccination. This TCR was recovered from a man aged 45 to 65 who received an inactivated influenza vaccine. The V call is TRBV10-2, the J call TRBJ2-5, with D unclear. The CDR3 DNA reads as TGCGCCAGCACCCTCTCGATGGAGACCCAGTACTTC. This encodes CASTLSMETQYF.